These 18 T cell receptor beta chains were all obtained from the same sample, sequenced in a study of T cells in localized non-small cell lung cancer. The protocol was immunoSEQ multiplex PCR, while the TCRdb copy is restricted to in-frame clones and leaves out a portion. The sample includes about 40,000 clones, under 90% of them seen just once. The material was peripheral blood mononuclear cells, obtained before any cancer treatment. These receptors were collected from a male donor older than 55 with stage II lung adenocarcinoma.

The gene calls are TRBV9 and TRBJ2-2, with D possibly matching TRBD2 (5 bases). This CDR3 comprises 15 residues. Trimming stripped 4 bases from V and 1 base from J, with 11 bases between. The germline V gene has CDR1 SGDLS and CDR2 YYNGEE. The CDR3 is CASSPSDWNTGELFF. CDR3 bases: TGTGCCAGCAGCCCATCGGACTGGAACACCGGGGAGCTGTTTTTT. Full variable domain (missing parts from reference TRBV9 and TRBJ2-2): DSGVTQTPKHLITATGQRVTLRCSPRSGDLSVYWYQQSLDQGLQFLIQYYNGEERAKGNILERFSAQQFPDLHSELNLSSLELGDSALYFCASSPSDWNTGELFFGEGSRLTVL.

The gene calls are TRBV7-3 and TRBJ2-2; D ambiguous. V was clipped by 2 bases and J by 2 bases, with 6 bases between them. Germline V gives CDR1 SGHTA, CDR2 FQGTGA. CDR3 length: 14 residues. CDR3 loop: CASSLAHNTGELFF. The CDR3 DNA is TGTGCCAGCAGCTTAGCACACAACACCGGGGAGCTGTTTTTT.

This chain joins TRBV5-5 and TRBJ1-1; 9 positions match TRBD1. This CDR3 is built from 15 residues. The J segment lost 3 bases and the V segment lost 0 bases, leaving 3 bases of the junction unmatched. Germline V lookup: CDR1 SGHKS, CDR2 YYEKEE (reference sequence). CDR3 amino acids: CASSLAGTGYTEAFF. As DNA, the CDR3 is TGTGCCAGCAGCTTGGCCGGGACAGGGTACACTGAAGCTTTCTTT.

In its sample, this clone is medium-sized. V usage is TRBV15 and J usage is TRBJ1-5, with no clear D. The CDR3 is 13 amino acids. Germline lookup yields CDR1 LNHNV and CDR2 YYDKDF (reference sequence). V was shortened by 4 bases and J by 9 bases, with 13 bases between the two germline ends. The CDR3 loop is CATSKPNAGPQHF. The CDR3 coding sequence is TGTGCCACCAGCAAGCCAAATGCGGGGCCCCAGCATTTT.

The chain uses TRBV5-3 and TRBJ2-7; TRBD1 matches at 7 bases. TRBV5-3 is recorded as an ORF, its role being uncertain. The ends lost 4 bases at V and 2 bases at J; junction bases unmatched: 6. The CDR3 is made up of 14 amino acids. CDR3 loop: CARSRGPKPYEQYF. CDR3 DNA: TGTGCCAGAAGCAGGGGGCCAAAACCCTACGAGCAGTACTTC.

The chain combines TRBV2 with TRBJ2-2; TRBD1 matches at 9 bases. The CDR3 loop spans 17 amino acids. CDR1 and CDR2 from the germline V gene are SNHLY and FYNNEI. The trim removed 5 bases at V and 9 bases at J, leaving 16 bases unmatched. The DNA of the CDR3 is TGTGCCAGCAGTCCACGGTCAGCGGACAGGGGTATCAGGGAGCTGTTTTTT. This codes for CASSPRSADRGIRELFF. The variable domain in full, with the rest retrieved from reference TRBV2 and TRBJ2-2, is EPEVTQTPSHQVTQMGQEVILRCVPISNHLYFYWYRQILGQKVEFLVSFYNNEISEKSEIFDDQFSVERPDGSNFTLKIRSTKLEDSAMYFCASSPRSADRGIRELFFGEGSRLTVL.

The J gene is TRBJ1-1, the V gene TRBV5-1; D unresolved. The CDR3 consists of 16 residues. From germline, CDR1 is SGHRS and CDR2 YFSETQ. The ends were cut back, 0 bases at V and 1 base at J, with 13 bases in the middle. In DNA, the CDR3 is TGCGCCAGCAGCTTGGGACGCCTCGGAGGGAACACTGAAGCTTTCTTT. It is translated as CASSLGRLGGNTEAFF.

V is TRBV20-1 and J is TRBJ2-3, with unresolved D. The length of the CDR3 is 11 residues. Germline V gene data show CDR1 as DFQATT and CDR2 as SNEGSKA (reference sequence). The V end lost 3 bases, the J end lost 6 bases, and 7 bases lay between the germline ends. The CDR3 reads CSASSGDTQYF. The DNA for the CDR3 is TGCAGTGCTAGTTCTGGGGATACGCAGTATTTT.

The chain is built from TRBV6-6 and TRBJ2-3, with D maybe TRBD2 (6 bases). Germline assignment: CDR1 MNHNY and CDR2 SVGAGI (reference sequence). This CDR3 region has 14 residues. Trimming shortened V by 7 bases and J by 2 bases, and 13 bases separated the two germline ends. CDR3 amino acids: CASTYSGSTDTQYF. CDR3 in DNA: TGTGCCAGCACCTATAGCGGCTCCACAGATACGCAGTATTTT.

The gene calls are TRBV12-5 and TRBJ1-2; 10 bases agree with TRBD1. Trimming removed 2 bases from V and 7 bases from J; junction bases left unmatched: 10. This CDR3 comprises 16 residues. CDR1 LGHNT and CDR2 FRNRAP come from the germline V gene. This CDR3 reads CASGLPLDRGPPGYTF. The CDR3, as DNA: TGTGCTAGTGGTTTGCCATTAGACAGGGGGCCTCCTGGCTACACCTTC.

This clone occurred once. The chain is built from TRBV11-2 and TRBJ1-5, with 7 bases lining up with TRBD1. With V trimmed by 4 bases and J by 6 bases, 9 bases remained unmatched. The length of the CDR3 is 15 residues. Germline V gene lookup returns CDR1 SGHAT and CDR2 FQNNGV. Written as DNA, the CDR3 is TGTGCCAGCAGCTCCAGGGGGGGGCAGGGTCAGCCCCAGCATTTT. Protein: CASSSRGGQGQPQHF.

The genes are TRBV7-6 and TRBJ2-1, with 13 bases lining up with TRBD2. Germline lookup yields CDR1 SGHVS and CDR2 FNYEAQ. V lost 8 bases and J lost 6; bases outside the gene matches: 4. This CDR3 has 14 residues. CDR3 coding DNA: TGTGCCAGCGGAGGACTAGCGGGAGCCAATGAGCAGTTCTTC. Residues: CASGGLAGANEQFF.

The rearrangement links TRBV7-9 to TRBJ1-4, with TRBD1 matching over 8 bases. V trimming: 5 bases; J trimming: 6 bases; junction bases outside the gene matches: 11. This CDR3 has 16 residues. The germline V gene has CDR1 SEHNR and CDR2 FQNEAQ (reference sequence). The CDR3 spells CASSTGAGTGYEKLFF. The CDR3 nucleotides read TGTGCCAGCAGCACCGGAGCCGGGACAGGCTATGAAAAACTGTTTTTT.

The genes are TRBV28 and TRBJ1-5; no clear D. The germline V gene encodes CDR1 MDHEN and CDR2 SYDVKM. The CDR3 is 13 residues long. Trimming shortened V by 2 bases and J by 6 bases, and 8 bases separated the two germline ends. The CDR3 loop reads CASSLGGFQPQHF. The CDR3 bases are TGTGCCAGCAGTTTAGGAGGGTTTCAGCCCCAGCATTTT.

The chain recombines TRBV6-5 with TRBJ2-7, with TRBD2 identical over 13 bases. The CDR3 extends over 15 amino acids. Germline CDR1 MNHEY, CDR2 SVGAGI. Trimming at V came to 5 bases and at J to 7 bases, leaving 8 bases not matched to a gene. The CDR3 sequence: CASSLTSGRKGEQYF. As DNA, the CDR3 is TGTGCCAGCAGTCTGACTAGCGGGAGGAAGGGGGAGCAGTACTTC.

This rearrangement joins TRBV28 to TRBJ1-2; 10 nucleotides agree with TRBD1. CDR1 and CDR2 from the germline V gene are MDHEN and SYDVKM. V lost 6 bases to trimming and J lost 4 bases; unmatched junction nucleotides: 8. This CDR3 contains 15 residues. The CDR3 sequence is CASREGTGEGYGYTF. As DNA, the CDR3 is TGTGCCAGCAGGGAGGGGACAGGGGAAGGCTATGGCTACACCTTC.

The chain joins TRBV7-6 to TRBJ2-5, with 7 positions matching TRBD2. The CDR3 has 16 residues. V lost 1 base, J lost 4 bases, and 9 bases stayed unmatched. Germline CDR1 is SGHVS and CDR2 is FNYEAQ. The CDR3: CASSLGGGIPPETQYF. The CDR3 bases are TGTGCCAGCAGCTTAGGGGGGGGGATTCCGCCAGAGACCCAGTACTTC.

This clone was picked up one time. CDR3 sequence: CASSGGQGRSTISNQPQHF. DNA for the CDR3: TGTGCCAGCAGTGGGGGACAGGGGAGATCCACTATAAGCAATCAGCCCCAGCATTTT. The genes are TRBV2 and TRBJ1-5, with TRBD1 matching over 10 bases. The V gene end was trimmed by 4 bases and the J gene end by 1 base; junction bases not matched to a gene: 13. CDR3 length: 19 residues. The germline CDR1 and CDR2 sequences are SNHLY and FYNNEI.